This TCR beta chain was sequenced for a study of shared clonotypes between healthy human individuals (dated by TCRdb to between 2020 and 2021). Turning to the overall study: Two women and a few men aged 18 to 49 years were included in the cohort. The study deeply sequenced blood TCR repertoires of about five healthy adults to estimate repertoire size and the extent of clonotype sharing between individuals. To increase sequencing depth and limit assay-specific biases, different laboratories used diverse techniques to prepare libraries and sequence TCR repertoires. Per donor, three plates each were used for CD4 naive and CD4 memory, two for CD8 naive, and one for CD8 memory. Each donor's leukapheresis produced roughly between roughly 0.85 and 10 billion PBMCs.

Healthy HIV-negative adults with no recently reported acute infections or vaccinations were included as donors. Only Caucasian adults living in Nashville, Tennessee, USA were represented among the donors. CD4+ T cells were enriched by magnetic negative selection, after which naive cells were positively selected on CD45RA and the negative fraction was taken as the memory subset. Blood was collected by leukapheresis, and PBMCs were isolated by Ficoll-Histopaque density gradient centrifugation and then cryopreserved in liquid nitrogen vapor phase. Analytical flow cytometry was used to check the purity and quantity of every magnetically sorted T cell population. From each sorted fraction, genomic DNA was isolated and quantified by UV absorbance on a Nanodrop 2000c. The full study reports these points: Larger estimated clonotype richness was generally found for naive subsets than for memory subsets. Even with the large sequencing depth, rarefaction of the sorted-subset datasets indicated that sequencing was incomplete. Higher generation probabilities were observed for clonotypes shared by all four sorted-subset donors than for non-shared clonotypes. Sampling was restricted to blood, and TCR repertoires in tissues likely differ from the TCR repertoires found in blood. Because the study included a small number of donors, the genetic and exposure-history diversity represented was limited. When a few donors were compared, the shared fraction of clonotypes was about 5.5% for naive CD4, around 3.5% for naive CD8, roughly 2.3% for memory CD4, and around 0.4% for memory CD8. Pairwise subsampling led to the expectation that sequencing depth would affect the degree of clonotype sharing among donors.

Of note for this clone: No cognate antigen has been identified for it. Within one base of it there is no much larger clone, and no base qualities were kept.

Spanning cysteine to phenylalanine, the CDR3 consists of 14 amino acids. Left in the record is the CDR3 DNA by itself, 42 bases read in frame from the first base. The germline V gene (reference sequence) supplies CDR1 LNHDA and CDR2 SQIVND. Trimming leaves V shorter by 6 bases and J shorter by 6 bases, with the junction holding 8 bases beyond the gene matches. TCR CDR3 regions were amplified from genomic DNA by multiplex PCR using the deep immunoSEQ assay. Extracted genomic DNA from each cell subset was distributed evenly across all wells of several immunoSEQ 96-well plates, and each plate was treated as a replicate. Each replicate PCR for sorted subsets received around 210 ng genomic DNA, equal to roughly 30,000 T cell genomes. Purified libraries were quantified with a Qubit 3.0 fluorometer, sized on a Bioanalyzer 2100, and re-quantified with the KAPA Library Quantification kit. Every immunoSEQ 96-well plate was sequenced on a separate single-read 150-cycle Illumina NextSeq 550 flow cell. As for the authors' bioinformatics: Because only junctional sequences without quality scores were contained in the immunoSEQ output, filtering matching that applied to full-length reads could not be performed. Sequences were annotated with PyIR, a Python wrapper for IgBLAST v1.9, and V/J genes and CDR3 were assigned using IMGT germline references. Reads were filtered out if the reads had weak V/J assignments (E-value above 1e-6), no CDR3, stop codons, out-of-frame junctions, or ambiguous translated residues. V3J clonotypes were defined by identical inferred V gene, J gene, and CDR3 amino acid sequence. To compute the percentage overlap between repertoires, the number of shared unique clonotypes was divided by the size of the smaller repertoire. Richness of each repertoire was evaluated using RTK rarefaction, the Chao1 estimator, and Recon v2.1 estimates of unobserved clonotypes. OLGA was used to compute generation probabilities for all TCRbeta clonotypes that the gDNA method yielded from four donors. Here the immuneACCESS table is served through TCRdb, limited to in-frame sequences with V and J called. Missing clones are a known gap in these copies; in checked studies unresolved V genes cover under half, and the rest lacks a known reason. V, J and clone size reflect that table, while D and trimming were determined from the DNA. A total of fewer than 1.6 million clones appear in this sample, about 98.5% of them only once. About 0.4% of the sample rests with the top ten.

The chain joins TRBV19 to TRBJ2-7, with 10 junctional bases fitting TRBD1. This clonotype was sampled from a man younger than 40 in good health. Source material: naive CD4+ T cells sorted from blood. Taken with the paper, the label for cell subset or site translates to: CD45RA+ positively selected. In nucleotide form, the sequence is TGTGCCAGTAGCATGGGGGACAGGGGCCTCGAGCAGTACTTC. It is translated as CASSMGDRGLEQYF.